These 9 T cell receptor beta chains were sequenced from one sample in a study of OX40 agonist ivuxolimab in advanced cancers. TCRdb's table, derived via immunoSEQ multiplex PCR, lists solely in-frame clones and lacks some. This sample has tens of thousands of clones, with about 92% found just once. This specimen consisted of CD4+ or CD8+ T cells sorted from blood, obtained in a trial of the OX40 agonist ivuxolimab. The receptors here all came from an adult with an advanced solid tumor such as melanoma, head and neck, liver or kidney cancer.

CDR3: CASSPGQYTLVYSNQPQHF. In nucleotides, the CDR3 is TGTGCCAGCAGTCCAGGACAGTATACCTTAGTTTATAGCAATCAGCCCCAGCATTTT. This chain links TRBV27 with TRBJ1-5; D may be TRBD1 (6 bases). The V end lost 5 bases, the J end lost 0 bases, and 23 bases lay between the germline ends. The germline V gene encodes CDR1 MNHEY and CDR2 SMNVEV (reference sequence). This CDR3 contains 19 residues.

This rearrangement joins TRBV5-4 to TRBJ1-1, with D uncertain. From germline, CDR1 is SGHNT and CDR2 YYREEE (reference sequence). CDR3 length equals 13 residues. Trimming pared 1 base from V and 4 bases from J, leaving 8 bases between. DNA of the CDR3: TGTGCCAGCAGCTTGTGGGTCTCCACTGAAGCTTTCTTT. This translates into CASSLWVSTEAFF.

This clone was observed once. The V and J genes are TRBV6-5 and TRBJ2-1, with D possibly TRBD1 on 5 matching bases. V lost 0 bases and J 12 bases, leaving 9 bases between the germline ends. The CDR3 is 12 amino acids. Germline assignment: CDR1 MNHEY and CDR2 SVGAGI. CDR3 residues: CASSYSGDRQFF. CDR3 in DNA: TGTGCCAGCAGTTACTCGGGCGACAGGCAGTTCTTC.

The chain recombines TRBV19 with TRBJ1-1, with D perhaps matching TRBD1 (5 bases). The germline CDR1 and CDR2 sequences are LNHDA and SQIVND (reference sequence). The V gene lost 1 base and the J gene lost 0 bases, with 9 bases spanning the gap. The CDR3 has 15 amino acids. This chain's CDR3 is CASSIAGGMNTEAFF. The DNA of the CDR3 is TGTGCCAGTAGTATAGCGGGGGGGATGAACACTGAAGCTTTCTTT.

The genes are TRBV28 and TRBJ2-1, with D perhaps TRBD2 (7 bases). CDR1 is MDHEN and CDR2 is SYDVKM in the germline V gene. Trimming left V 4 bases short and J 9 bases short, with 16 bases between. The CDR3 has 14 residues. The CDR3 protein is CASSSGGKGSEQFF. CDR3 bases: TGTGCCAGCAGTTCGGGGGGCAAGGGTTCTGAGCAGTTCTTC.

The chain links TRBV29-1 to TRBJ2-3, with D unclear. CDR3 size: 12 residues. Trimming took 2 bases from V and 6 from J, leaving 9 bases between them. Germline CDR1 and CDR2: SQVTM and ANQGSEA. Here the CDR3 reads CSVEPLRDTQYF. The CDR3 coding sequence is TGCAGCGTTGAACCCCTCAGGGATACGCAGTATTTT.

This chain links TRBV7-9 with TRBJ2-5; 10 bases fit TRBD1. V shed 0 bases, J shed 5 bases, and the junction held 3 bases outside the gene matches. Germline CDR1 SEHNR, CDR2 FQNEAQ (reference sequence). The CDR3 is made up of 15 amino acids. The CDR3 DNA reads TGTGCCAGCAGCTTAGCTGACAGGGGGCTTGAGACCCAGTACTTC. Protein product: CASSLADRGLETQYF.

Here the CDR3 DNA reads TGTGCCAGCAGCTTAGAGGGGATAAGAGGCACAGATACGCAGTATTTT. Its protein is CASSLEGIRGTDTQYF. The chain combines TRBV11-2 with TRBJ2-3; no clear D. CDR1 is SGHAT and CDR2 is FQNNGV in the germline V gene. The CDR3 is made up of 16 amino acids. Trimming removed 0 bases from V and 1 base from J, with 11 bases in between.

This sequence joins TRBV5-1 and TRBJ2-7; 11 bases map to TRBD2. The germline V gene has CDR1 SGHRS and CDR2 YFSETQ. Unmatched junction bases numbered 12, after V lost 4 bases and J lost 3 bases. This CDR3 spans 17 amino acids. The CDR3 coding sequence is TGCGCCAGCAGCGGCGCGTTCCTAGCGGGGGGTTTCTACGAGCAGTACTTC. Residues: CASSGAFLAGGFYEQYF.